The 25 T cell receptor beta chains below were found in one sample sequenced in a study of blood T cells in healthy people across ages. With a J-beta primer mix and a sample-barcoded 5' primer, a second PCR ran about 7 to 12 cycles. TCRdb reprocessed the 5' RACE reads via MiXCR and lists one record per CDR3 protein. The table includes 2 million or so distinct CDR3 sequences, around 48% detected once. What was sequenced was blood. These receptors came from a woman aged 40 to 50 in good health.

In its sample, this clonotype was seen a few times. This chain's CDR3 is CASSDFQGSNEQYF. For the CDR3, the DNA is TGCGCCAGCAGTGATTTTCAGGGGTCGAACGAGCAGTACTTC. The chain joins TRBV10-1 to TRBJ2-7, with D perhaps matching TRBD1 (6 bases). Germline assignment: CDR1 WNHNN and CDR2 SYGVQD (reference sequence). Trimming took off 3 bases at V and 5 bases at J, with 14 bases between the two ends. The CDR3 consists of 14 residues.

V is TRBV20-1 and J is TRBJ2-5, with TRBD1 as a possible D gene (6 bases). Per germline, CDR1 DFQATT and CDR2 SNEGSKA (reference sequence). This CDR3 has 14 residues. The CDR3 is CTAGPGHRYETQYF. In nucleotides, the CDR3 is TGCACCGCAGGACCGGGACATCGGTATGAGACCCAGTACTTC.

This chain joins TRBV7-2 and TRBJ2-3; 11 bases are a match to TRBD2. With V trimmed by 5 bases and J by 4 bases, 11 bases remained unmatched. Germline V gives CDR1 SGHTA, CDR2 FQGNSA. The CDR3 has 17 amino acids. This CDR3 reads CASSPRSGGAVADTQYF. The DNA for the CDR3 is TGTGCCAGCAGCCCCCGTAGCGGGGGGGCCGTCGCAGATACGCAGTATTTT.

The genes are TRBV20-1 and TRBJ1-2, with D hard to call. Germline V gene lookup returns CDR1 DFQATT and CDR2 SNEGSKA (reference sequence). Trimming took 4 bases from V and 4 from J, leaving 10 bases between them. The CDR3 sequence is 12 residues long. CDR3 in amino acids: CSAITDPYGYTF. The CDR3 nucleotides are TGCAGTGCTATAACGGACCCCTATGGCTACACCTTC.

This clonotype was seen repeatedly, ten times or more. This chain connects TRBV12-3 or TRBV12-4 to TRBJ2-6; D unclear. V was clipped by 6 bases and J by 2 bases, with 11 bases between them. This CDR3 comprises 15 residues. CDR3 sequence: CASSPDTTGANVLTF. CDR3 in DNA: TGTGCCAGCAGCCCCGACACGACTGGGGCCAACGTCCTGACTTTC.

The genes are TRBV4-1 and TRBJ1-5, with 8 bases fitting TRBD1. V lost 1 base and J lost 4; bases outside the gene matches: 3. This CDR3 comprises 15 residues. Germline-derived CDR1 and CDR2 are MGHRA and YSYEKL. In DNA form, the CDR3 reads TGCGCCAGCAGCCAAGGACAGGGGAATAATCAGCCCCAGCATTTT. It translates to CASSQGQGNNQPQHF.

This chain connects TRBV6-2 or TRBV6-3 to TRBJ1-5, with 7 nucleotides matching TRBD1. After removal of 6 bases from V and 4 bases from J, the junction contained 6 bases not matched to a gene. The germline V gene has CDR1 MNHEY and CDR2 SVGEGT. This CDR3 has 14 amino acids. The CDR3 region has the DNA TGTGCCAGCAGCCCGGGACAGTGGAATCAGCCCCAGCATTTT. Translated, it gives CASSPGQWNQPQHF.

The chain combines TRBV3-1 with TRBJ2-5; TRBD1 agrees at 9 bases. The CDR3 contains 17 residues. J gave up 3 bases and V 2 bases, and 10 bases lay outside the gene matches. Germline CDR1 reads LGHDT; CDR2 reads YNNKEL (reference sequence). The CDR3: CASSQPAGTGKEETQYF. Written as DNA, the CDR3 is TGTGCCAGCAGCCAACCTGCCGGGACAGGGAAAGAAGAGACCCAGTACTTC.

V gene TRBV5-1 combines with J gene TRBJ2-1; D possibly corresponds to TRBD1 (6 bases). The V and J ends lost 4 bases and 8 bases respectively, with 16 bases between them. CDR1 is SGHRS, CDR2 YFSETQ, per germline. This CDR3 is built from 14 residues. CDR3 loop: CASSRDDRYDEQFF. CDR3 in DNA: TGCGCCAGCAGCCGAGACGACAGGTACGATGAGCAGTTCTTC.

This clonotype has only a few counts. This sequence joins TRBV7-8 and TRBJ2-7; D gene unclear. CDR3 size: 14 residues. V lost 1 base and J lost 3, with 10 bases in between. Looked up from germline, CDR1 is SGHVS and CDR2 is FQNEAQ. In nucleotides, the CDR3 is TGTGCCAGCAGCTTAGGCCAGTCGAACTACGAGCAGTACTTC. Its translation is CASSLGQSNYEQYF.

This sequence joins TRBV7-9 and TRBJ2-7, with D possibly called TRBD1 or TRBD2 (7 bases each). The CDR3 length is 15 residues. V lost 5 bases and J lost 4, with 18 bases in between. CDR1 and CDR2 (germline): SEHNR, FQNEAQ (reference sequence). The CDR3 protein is CASSPRQGGEYEQYF. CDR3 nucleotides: TGTGCCAGCAGCCCCCGACAGGGAGGGGAATACGAGCAGTACTTC.

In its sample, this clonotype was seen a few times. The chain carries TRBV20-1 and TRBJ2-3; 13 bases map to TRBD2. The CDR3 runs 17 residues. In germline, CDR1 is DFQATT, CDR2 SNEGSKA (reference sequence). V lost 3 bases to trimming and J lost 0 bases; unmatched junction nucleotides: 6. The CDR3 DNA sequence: TGCAGTGCTAGGGGACTAGCGGGGCGATCTAGCACAGATACGCAGTATTTT. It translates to CSARGLAGRSSTDTQYF.

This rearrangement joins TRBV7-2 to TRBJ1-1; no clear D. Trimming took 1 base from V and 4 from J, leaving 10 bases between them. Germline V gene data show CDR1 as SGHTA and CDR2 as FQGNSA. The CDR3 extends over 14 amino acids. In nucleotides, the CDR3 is TGTGCCAGCAGCTTAGGAGGGCGTAGCACTGAAGCTTTCTTT. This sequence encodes CASSLGGRSTEAFF.

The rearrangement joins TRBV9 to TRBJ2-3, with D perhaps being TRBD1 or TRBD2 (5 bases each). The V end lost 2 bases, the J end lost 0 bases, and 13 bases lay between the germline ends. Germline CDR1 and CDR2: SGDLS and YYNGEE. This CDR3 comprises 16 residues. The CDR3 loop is CASSVGVGQSTDTQYF. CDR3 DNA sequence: TGTGCCAGCAGCGTGGGGGTGGGGCAAAGCACAGATACGCAGTATTTT.

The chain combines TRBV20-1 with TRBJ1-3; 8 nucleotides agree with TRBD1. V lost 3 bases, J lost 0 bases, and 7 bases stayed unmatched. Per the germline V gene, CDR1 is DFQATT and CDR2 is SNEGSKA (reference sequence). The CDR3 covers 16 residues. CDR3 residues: CSARGGGQASGNTIYF. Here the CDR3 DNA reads TGCAGTGCTAGGGGCGGGGGACAGGCCTCTGGAAACACCATATATTTT.

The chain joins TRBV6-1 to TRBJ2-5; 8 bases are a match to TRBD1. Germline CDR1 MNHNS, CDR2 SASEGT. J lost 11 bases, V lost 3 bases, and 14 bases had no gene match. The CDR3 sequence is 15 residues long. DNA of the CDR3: TGTGCCAGCAGTGATGGCAGGGGGCGACGCAATGAGCAGTACTTC. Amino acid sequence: CASSDGRGRRNEQYF.

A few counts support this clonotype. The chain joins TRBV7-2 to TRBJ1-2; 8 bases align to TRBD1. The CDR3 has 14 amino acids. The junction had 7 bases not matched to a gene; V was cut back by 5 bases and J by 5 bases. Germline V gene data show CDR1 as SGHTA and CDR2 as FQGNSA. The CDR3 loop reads CASSPGQVFYGYTF. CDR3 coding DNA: TGTGCCAGCAGCCCGGGACAGGTCTTTTATGGCTACACCTTC. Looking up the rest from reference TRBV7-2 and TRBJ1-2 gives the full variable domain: GAGVSQSPSNKVTEKGKDVELRCDPISGHTALYWYRQSLGQGLEFLIYFQGNSAPDKSGLPSDRFSAERTGGSVSTLTIQRTQQEDSAVYLCASSPGQVFYGYTFGSGTRLTVV.

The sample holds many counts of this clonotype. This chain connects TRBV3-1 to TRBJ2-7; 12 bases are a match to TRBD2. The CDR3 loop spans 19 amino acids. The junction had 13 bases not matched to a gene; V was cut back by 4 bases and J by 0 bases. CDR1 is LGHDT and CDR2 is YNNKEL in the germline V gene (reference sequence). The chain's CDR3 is CASSLERTSGARVSYEQYF. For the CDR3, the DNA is TGTGCCAGCAGCCTAGAAAGGACTAGCGGGGCTCGAGTCTCCTACGAGCAGTACTTC.

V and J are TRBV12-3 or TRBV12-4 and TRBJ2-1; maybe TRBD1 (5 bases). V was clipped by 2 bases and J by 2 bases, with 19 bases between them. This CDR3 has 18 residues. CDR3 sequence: CASSLLAPQGATYNEQFF. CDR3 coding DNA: TGTGCCAGCAGTTTATTGGCTCCCCAGGGTGCAACCTACAATGAGCAGTTCTTC.

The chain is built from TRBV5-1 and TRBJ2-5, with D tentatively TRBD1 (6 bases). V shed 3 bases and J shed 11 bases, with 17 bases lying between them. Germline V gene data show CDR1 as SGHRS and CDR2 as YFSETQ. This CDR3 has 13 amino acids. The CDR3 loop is CASSWEQGTEQYF. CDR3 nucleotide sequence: TGCGCCAGCAGCTGGGAACAGGGAACTGAGCAGTACTTC.

As DNA, the CDR3 is TGTGCCACCAGCGGGGCCTCGGGACTAGCGACCAACGAGCAGTACTTC. Its protein is CATSGASGLATNEQYF. V usage is TRBV15 and J usage is TRBJ2-7, with 10 bases matching TRBD2. The CDR3 spans 16 residues. The germline V gene has CDR1 LNHNV and CDR2 YYDKDF (reference sequence). Trimming took 5 bases from V and 5 from J; bases not matched to a gene: 12.

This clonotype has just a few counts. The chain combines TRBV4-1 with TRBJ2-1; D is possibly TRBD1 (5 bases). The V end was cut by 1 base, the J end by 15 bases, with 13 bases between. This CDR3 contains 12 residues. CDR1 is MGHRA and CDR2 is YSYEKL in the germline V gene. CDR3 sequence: CASSQVFGALFF. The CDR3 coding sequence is TGCGCCAGCAGCCAAGTATTTGGGGCCTTGTTCTTC.

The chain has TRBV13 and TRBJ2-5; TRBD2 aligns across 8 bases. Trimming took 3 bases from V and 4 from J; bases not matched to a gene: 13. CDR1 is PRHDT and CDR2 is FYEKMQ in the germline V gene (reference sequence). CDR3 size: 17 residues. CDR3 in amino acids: CASSFRLARVGGETQYF. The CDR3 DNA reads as TGTGCCAGCAGCTTTCGACTAGCGAGGGTTGGGGGAGAGACCCAGTACTTC.

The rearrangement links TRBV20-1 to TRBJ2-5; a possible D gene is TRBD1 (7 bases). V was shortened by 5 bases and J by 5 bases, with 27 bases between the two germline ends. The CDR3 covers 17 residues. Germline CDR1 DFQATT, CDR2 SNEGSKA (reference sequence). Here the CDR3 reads CSARYMTGRSEWETQYF. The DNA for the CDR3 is TGCAGTGCTCGTTATATGACAGGGAGGTCAGAGTGGGAGACCCAGTACTTC.

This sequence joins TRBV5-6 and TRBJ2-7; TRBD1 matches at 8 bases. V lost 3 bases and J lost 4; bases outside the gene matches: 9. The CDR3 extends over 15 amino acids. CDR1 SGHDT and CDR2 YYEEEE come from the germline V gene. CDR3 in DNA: TGTGCCAGCAGCTCGGGGAGGACAGGGCGGTACGAGCAGTACTTC. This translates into CASSSGRTGRYEQYF.